These T cell receptor beta chains were read from a single sample in a study of control samples from healthy donors and cancer patients. The data were produced by immunoSEQ multiplex PCR, yet TCRdb's version contains in-frame clones alone and is incomplete. The profile shows about 120,000 clones, about 90% of them singletons. The sample taken for sequencing was blood. Source of these receptors: a man in his fifties or sixties in good health. Each CDR3 is given with its conserved first and last residue. The D gene is left open where the match is weak. The size of a clone is reported for some rows only, either as once, few or many, or as a class for expanded clones.

v_call: TRBV18
d_call: NA
clone_size: NA
j_call: TRBJ1-2
cdr3_aa: CASSPPAVRVGVKGYTF
cdr3_nt: TGTGCCAGCTCACCACCGGCGGTTCGGGTCGGGGTAAAAGGCTACACCTTC

v_call: TRBV29-1
d_call: NA
clone_size: NA
j_call: TRBJ1-2
cdr3_aa: CSVEKGMGLTDGYTF
cdr3_nt: TGCAGCGTTGAAAAGGGGATGGGGCTGACAGATGGCTACACCTTC

v_call: TRBV3-1/TRBV3-2
d_call: NA
clone_size: NA
j_call: TRBJ1-1
cdr3_aa: CASSQLGIPRPTEAFF
cdr3_nt: TGTGCCAGCAGCCAATTGGGTATTCCGCGACCCACTGAAGCTTTCTTT

v_call: TRBV5-4
d_call: NA
clone_size: NA
j_call: TRBJ2-5
cdr3_aa: CASSLGGARETQYF
cdr3_nt: TGTGCCAGCAGCTTGGGGGGGGCGAGGGAGACCCAGTACTTC

v_call: TRBV7-2
d_call: NA
clone_size: NA
j_call: TRBJ1-6
cdr3_aa: CASSSSSYNSPLHF
cdr3_nt: TGTGCCAGCAGCTCGAGCTCCTATAATTCACCCCTCCACTTT

v_call: TRBV19
d_call: NA
clone_size: NA
j_call: TRBJ1-1
cdr3_aa: CASSPSIVGWGTEAFF
cdr3_nt: TGTGCCAGTAGTCCCTCCATCGTAGGTTGGGGAACTGAAGCTTTCTTT

v_call: TRBV5-1
d_call: NA
clone_size: NA
j_call: TRBJ2-5
cdr3_aa: CASSSGRGTVETQYF
cdr3_nt: TGCGCCAGCAGCTCTGGGCGGGGTACAGTGGAGACCCAGTACTTC

v_call: TRBV5-6
d_call: NA
clone_size: NA
j_call: TRBJ1-2
cdr3_aa: CASSRERFNYGYTF
cdr3_nt: TGTGCCAGCAGCCGAGAACGTTTTAACTATGGCTACACCTTC

v_call: TRBV11-2
d_call: TRBD1
clone_size: once
j_call: TRBJ1-5
cdr3_aa: CASSSGTGARNQPQHF
cdr3_nt: TGTGCCAGCAGTTCCGGGACAGGGGCGCGTAATCAGCCCCAGCATTTT

v_call: TRBV27
d_call: TRBD1
clone_size: NA
j_call: TRBJ1-1
cdr3_aa: CASSRGNRGTEAFF
cdr3_nt: TGTGCCAGCAGCCGAGGTAACAGGGGTACTGAAGCTTTCTTT

v_call: TRBV11-2
d_call: NA
clone_size: NA
j_call: TRBJ1-1
cdr3_aa: CASSLDRIRGGTAFF
cdr3_nt: TGTGCCAGCAGCTTAGATCGTATTCGGGGGGGAACAGCTTTCTTT

v_call: TRBV6-5
d_call: NA
clone_size: NA
j_call: TRBJ1-5
cdr3_aa: CASSYSRSQPQHF
cdr3_nt: TGTGCCAGCAGTTACTCAAGGAGTCAGCCCCAGCATTTT

v_call: TRBV18
d_call: NA
clone_size: NA
j_call: TRBJ2-5
cdr3_aa: CASSPMLDRDQETQYF
cdr3_nt: TGTGCCAGCTCACCCATGTTGGACAGAGATCAAGAGACCCAGTACTTC

v_call: TRBV6-1
d_call: TRBD2
clone_size: NA
j_call: TRBJ2-1
cdr3_aa: CASSEGRGTYNEQFF
cdr3_nt: TGTGCCAGCAGTGAAGGGCGGGGGACCTACAATGAGCAGTTCTTC

v_call: TRBV3-1/TRBV3-2
d_call: TRBD1
clone_size: NA
j_call: TRBJ2-3
cdr3_aa: CASTRQGEDTQYF
cdr3_nt: TGTGCCAGCACCCGACAGGGGGAAGATACGCAGTATTTT

v_call: TRBV21-1
d_call: NA
clone_size: NA
j_call: TRBJ1-3
cdr3_aa: CASTRTGVAGNTIYF
cdr3_nt: TGTGCCAGCACTCGGACAGGGGTAGCGGGAAACACCATATATTTT

v_call: TRBV30
d_call: NA
clone_size: NA
j_call: TRBJ1-4
cdr3_aa: CAWRPSLTLPEKLFF
cdr3_nt: TGTGCCTGGAGACCGAGCCTGACCCTCCCTGAAAAACTGTTTTTT

v_call: TRBV27
d_call: NA
clone_size: NA
j_call: TRBJ1-2
cdr3_aa: CATLRRNYGYTF
cdr3_nt: TGTGCCACCCTACGTCGAAACTATGGCTACACCTTC

v_call: TRBV18
d_call: NA
clone_size: once
j_call: TRBJ2-7
cdr3_aa: CASSPKQASSYEQYF
cdr3_nt: TGTGCCAGCTCACCAAAACAGGCCAGCTCCTACGAGCAGTACTTC

v_call: TRBV6-5
d_call: NA
clone_size: NA
j_call: TRBJ2-3
cdr3_aa: CASSYRPGTSTDTQYF
cdr3_nt: TGTGCCAGCAGTTACCGCCCCGGGACTAGCACAGATACGCAGTATTTT

v_call: TRBV4-2
d_call: NA
clone_size: once
j_call: TRBJ2-5
cdr3_aa: CASSQVLRDAQETQYF
cdr3_nt: TGTGCCAGCAGCCAAGTGCTTAGGGACGCTCAAGAGACCCAGTACTTC

v_call: TRBV6-5
d_call: NA
clone_size: NA
j_call: TRBJ1-4
cdr3_aa: CASSYNRQVNEKLFF
cdr3_nt: TGTGCCAGCAGTTACAATAGACAGGTTAATGAAAAACTGTTTTTT